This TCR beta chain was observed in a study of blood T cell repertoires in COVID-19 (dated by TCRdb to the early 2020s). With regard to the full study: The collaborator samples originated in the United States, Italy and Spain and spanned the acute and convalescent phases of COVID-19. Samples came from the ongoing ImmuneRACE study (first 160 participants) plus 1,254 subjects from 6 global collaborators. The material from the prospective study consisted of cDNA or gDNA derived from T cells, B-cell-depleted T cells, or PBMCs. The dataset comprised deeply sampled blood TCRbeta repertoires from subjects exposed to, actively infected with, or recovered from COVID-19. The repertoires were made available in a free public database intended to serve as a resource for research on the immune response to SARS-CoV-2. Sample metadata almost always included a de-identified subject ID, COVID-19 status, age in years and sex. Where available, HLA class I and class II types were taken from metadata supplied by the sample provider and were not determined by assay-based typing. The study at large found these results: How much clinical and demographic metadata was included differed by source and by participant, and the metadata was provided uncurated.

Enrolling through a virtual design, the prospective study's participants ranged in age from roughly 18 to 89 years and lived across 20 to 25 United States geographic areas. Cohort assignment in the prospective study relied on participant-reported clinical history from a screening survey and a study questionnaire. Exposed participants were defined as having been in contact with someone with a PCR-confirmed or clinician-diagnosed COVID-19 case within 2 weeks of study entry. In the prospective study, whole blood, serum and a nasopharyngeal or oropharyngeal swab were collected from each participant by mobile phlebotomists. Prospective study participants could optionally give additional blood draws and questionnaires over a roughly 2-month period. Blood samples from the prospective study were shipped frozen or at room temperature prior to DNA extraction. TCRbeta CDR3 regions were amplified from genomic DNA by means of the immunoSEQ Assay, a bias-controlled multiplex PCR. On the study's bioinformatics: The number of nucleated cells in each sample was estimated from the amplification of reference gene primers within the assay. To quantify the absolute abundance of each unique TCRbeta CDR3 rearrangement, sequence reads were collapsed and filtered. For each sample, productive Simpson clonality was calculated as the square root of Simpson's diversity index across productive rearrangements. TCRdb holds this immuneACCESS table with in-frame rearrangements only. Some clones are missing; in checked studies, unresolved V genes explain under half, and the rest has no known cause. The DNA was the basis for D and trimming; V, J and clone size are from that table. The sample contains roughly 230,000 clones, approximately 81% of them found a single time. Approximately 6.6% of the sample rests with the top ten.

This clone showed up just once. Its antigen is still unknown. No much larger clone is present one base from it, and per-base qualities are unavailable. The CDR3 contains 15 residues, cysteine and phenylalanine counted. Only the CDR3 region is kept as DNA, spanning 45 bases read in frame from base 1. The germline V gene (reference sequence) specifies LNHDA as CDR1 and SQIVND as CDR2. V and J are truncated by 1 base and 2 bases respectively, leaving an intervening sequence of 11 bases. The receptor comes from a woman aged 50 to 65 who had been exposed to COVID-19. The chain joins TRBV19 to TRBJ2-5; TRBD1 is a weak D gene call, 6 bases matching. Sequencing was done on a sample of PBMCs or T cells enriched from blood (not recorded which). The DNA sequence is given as TGTGCCAGTAGTATAGCTCAGGGGCGACAAGAGACCCAGTACTTC. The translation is CASSIAQGRQETQYF.